This entry describes one TCR beta chain. What it binds is not known. This entry comes from a study of shared clonotypes between healthy human individuals. Overall study results and limits: Clonotypes not shared had lower generation probabilities than those common to all four donors.

CD45RO-negative cells were positively selected for CCR7, leaving out terminally differentiated effector memory CD45RA+ cells. Profiling relied on immunoSEQ multiplex PCR, and the TCRdb table lists in-frame clones only, not all of them. The table records about 820,000 clones, 92% of them present only once. There are 15 residues in the CDR3. Germline assignment: CDR1 MNHEY and CDR2 SVGAGI. V shed 2 bases and J shed 0 bases, with 8 bases lying between them. Sequencing was done on a sample of naive CD8+ T cells sorted from blood. The clonotype comes from a man under 40 in good health. The J gene is TRBJ2-1, the V gene TRBV6-5, with no clear D. This CDR3 is CASSYTASSYNEQFF. The CDR3, as DNA: TGTGCCAGCAGTTACACAGCGAGCTCCTACAATGAGCAGTTCTTC.